This entry lists 2 T cell receptor beta chains sequenced from one sample in a study of blood T cell repertoires in COVID-19. The method was immunoSEQ multiplex PCR; TCRdb's version includes in-frame clones alone and lacks a portion of them. The sample holds 120,000 or so clones, 81% seen once. Sequences were obtained from peripheral blood. Every receptor here comes from a woman aged 50 to 60 with acute or convalescent COVID-19.

The chain is built from TRBV5-3 and TRBJ2-1; TRBD2 matches at 9 bases. TRBV5-3 is marked as an open reading frame, function uncertain. Trimming cost V 0 bases and J 0 bases; bases outside gene matches: 10. The CDR3 spans 19 residues. The CDR3 is CARSLEGSGGGFSYNEQFF. CDR3 bases: TGTGCCAGAAGCTTGGAGGGTAGCGGGGGCGGGTTCTCCTACAATGAGCAGTTCTTC.

The chain couples TRBV30 to TRBJ2-1, with D unresolved. Germline CDR1 and CDR2: GTSNPN and SVGIG (reference sequence). The CDR3 extends over 14 amino acids. V was cut by 0 bases and J by 2 bases, with 8 bases left in between. CDR3 DNA sequence: TGTGCCTGGAGTGTATCCCTCCCCTACAATGAGCAGTTCTTC. Translating it yields CAWSVSLPYNEQFF.